This T cell receptor beta chain was identified during a study of regulatory T cells in long-lasting Graves disease. Time point indicated: newly diagnosed GD, antithyroid drugs for less than 3 months. After RNA was extracted from PBMCs, the TCR library was made from it. General study findings and limits: TRBV28, TRBJ1-2 and TRBJ2-5 emerged as the favored segments in persistent disease. TCR diversity in persistent Graves' patients was below that of newly diagnosed ones.

Through Arm-PCR of CDR3 regions and iRepertoire HTBI primers, TCR beta libraries were built. Using its own MiXCR run on the multiplex PCR reads, TCRdb lists one record per CDR3 protein. Of roughly 360,000 distinct CDR3 sequences listed, about an eighth are singletons. The length of the CDR3 is 17 residues. Germline assignment: CDR1 SGHTA and CDR2 FQGNSA. A note on this clonotype: Its antigen is unknown. A much larger clone lies one base from this, so it may be a read error.

These data were also reused for a study on T cells in Graves' hyperthyroidism and ophthalmopathy. That report notes: TCR CDR3 regions were first amplified by RT-PCR with HTBI primers. Most thyroid clonotypes that were expanded above 0.001 also turned up in blood.

This clonotype was obtained from a woman aged 18-29 years with Graves disease. The specimen comprised peripheral blood mononuclear cells (PBMCs), sampled at new diagnosis, from a patient treated with antithyroid drugs. V gene TRBV7-2 combines with J gene TRBJ2-1, with 15 bases fitting TRBD2. CDR3 in amino acids: CASSIPGLAGGRETQCF. The CDR3 coding sequence is TGTGCCAGCAGCATCCCGGGACTAGCGGGAGGTCGGGAGACCCAGTGCTTC.